This T cell receptor (beta chain) was identified during a study of T cell changes during pregnancy in multiple sclerosis. Repertoires were generated with immunoSEQ multiplex PCR, while TCRdb's copy carries only in-frame clones and drops some. The table records fewer than 65,000 clones, about 90% of them present only once. The CDR3 spans 15 residues. Germline V gene lookup returns CDR1 MNHNS and CDR2 SASEGT. J gave up 1 base and V 1 base, and 2 bases lay outside the gene matches. The sequence came from a female donor with multiple sclerosis, enrolled in a pregnancy study. The chain employs TRBV6-1 and TRBJ2-5; 8 nucleotides align to TRBD2. The sequencing here drew on CD8+ T cells from peripheral blood mononuclear cells, taken after pregnancy. The CDR3 region is CASSEVSGSQETQYF. For the CDR3, the DNA is TGTGCCAGCAGTGAAGTCAGCGGGAGCCAAGAGACCCAGTACTTC.